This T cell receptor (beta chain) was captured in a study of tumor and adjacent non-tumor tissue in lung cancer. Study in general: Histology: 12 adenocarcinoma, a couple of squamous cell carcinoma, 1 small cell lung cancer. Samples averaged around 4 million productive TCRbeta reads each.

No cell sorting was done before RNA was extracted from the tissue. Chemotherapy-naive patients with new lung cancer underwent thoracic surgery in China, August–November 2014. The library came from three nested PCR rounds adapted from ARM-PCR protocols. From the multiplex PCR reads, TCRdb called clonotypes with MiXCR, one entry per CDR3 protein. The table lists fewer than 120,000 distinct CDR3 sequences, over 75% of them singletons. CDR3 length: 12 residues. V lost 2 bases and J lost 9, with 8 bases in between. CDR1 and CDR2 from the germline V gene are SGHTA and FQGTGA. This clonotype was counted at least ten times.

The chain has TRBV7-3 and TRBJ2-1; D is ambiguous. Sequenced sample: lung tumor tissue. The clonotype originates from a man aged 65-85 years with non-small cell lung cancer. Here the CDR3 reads CASSLSGTEQFF. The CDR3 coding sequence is TGTGCCAGCAGCTTATCCGGCACTGAGCAGTTCTTC. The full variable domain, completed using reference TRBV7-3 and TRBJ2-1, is GAGVSQTPSNKVTEKGKYVELRCDPISGHTALYWYRQSLGQGPEFLIYFQGTGAADDSGLPNDRFFAVRPEGSVSTLKIQRTERGDSAVYLCASSLSGTEQFFGPGTRLTVL.